Sequencing of this T cell receptor (beta chain) was carried out in a study of PD-1 blockade in classical Hodgkin lymphoma. Per the germline V gene, CDR1 is PRHDT and CDR2 is FYEKMQ (reference sequence). The germline V and J ends were trimmed by 5 bases and 5 bases, with 16 bases remaining between them. This CDR3 region has 15 residues. Every patient had relapsed following autologous stem cell transplantation, and cohorts differed in brentuximab vedotin exposure. Starting with thawed PBMCs, CD4+ T cells were purified by magnetic negative selection. To note about this clone: Its antigen is unknown.

Study findings and constraints: Any patient who commenced nivolumab under 1 year after ASCT was excluded.

Here immunoSEQ multiplex PCR was the method, and the copy in TCRdb shows in-frame clones only, minus some. The top ten clones hold 1.5% to 2% of a sample with roughly 7,700 clones, around 86% of them seen once. The material was CD4+ T cells from blood, obtained at baseline. The chain recombines TRBV13 with TRBJ1-5; possibly TRBD1 for D (6 bases). The source of this sequence is a human donor with classical Hodgkin lymphoma. CDR3: CASSASGQIDQPQHF. DNA for the CDR3: TGTGCCAGCAGCGCCTCCGGACAGATTGATCAGCCCCAGCATTTT.